This TCR beta chain comes out of a study of T cell repertoires in cytomegalovirus infection. Overall study: From public TCR beta signatures came an indication of both CMV infection and matching HLA type. Whole-study results and caveats: Across the ex vivo response, the dominant clonotypes were HLA-C-restricted CMV-specific TCR beta clonotypes. Based on cumulative public TCR beta family frequency, carriers of CMV plus the relevant HLA were identified.

From the reads, TCRdb called clonotypes with MiXCR, one entry per CDR3 protein. The sample records roughly 640,000 distinct CDR3 sequences, roughly 24% being singletons. This clonotype occurred many times. Its antigen is currently unknown. CDR1 MNHEY and CDR2 SVGEGT come from the germline V gene. V shed 8 bases and J shed 3 bases, with 17 bases lying between them. The CDR3 is 14 residues long. Sequenced sample: CD8+ T cells from PBMCs. The sequence was obtained from a human donor in good health (CMV status not recorded). Some clones in this sample may be carry-over from other donors' samples. The rearrangement links TRBV6-2 or TRBV6-3 to TRBJ2-7; tentative D call: TRBD1 (6 bases). The CDR3 DNA reads TGTGCCAGCGGCTTGGATGGGACACTCTACGAGCAGTACGTC. Protein: CASGLDGTLYEQYV.